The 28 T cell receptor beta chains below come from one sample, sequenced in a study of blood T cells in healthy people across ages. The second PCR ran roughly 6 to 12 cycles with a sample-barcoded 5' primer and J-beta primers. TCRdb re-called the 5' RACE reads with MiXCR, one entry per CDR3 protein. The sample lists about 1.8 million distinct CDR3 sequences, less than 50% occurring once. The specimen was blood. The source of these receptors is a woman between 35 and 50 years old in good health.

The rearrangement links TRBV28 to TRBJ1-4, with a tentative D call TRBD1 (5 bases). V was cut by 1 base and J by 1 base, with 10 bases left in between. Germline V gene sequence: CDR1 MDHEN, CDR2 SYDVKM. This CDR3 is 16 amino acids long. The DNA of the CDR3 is TGTGCCAGCAGTTTATTGTCAGACAGAACTAATGAAAAACTGTTTTTT. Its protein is CASSLLSDRTNEKLFF.

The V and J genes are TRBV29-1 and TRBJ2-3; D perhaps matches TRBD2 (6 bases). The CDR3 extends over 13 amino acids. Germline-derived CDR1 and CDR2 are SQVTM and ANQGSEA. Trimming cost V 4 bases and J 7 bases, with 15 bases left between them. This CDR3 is CSVAREVRNTQYF. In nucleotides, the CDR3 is TGCAGCGTTGCCAGGGAGGTTCGAAATACGCAGTATTTT.

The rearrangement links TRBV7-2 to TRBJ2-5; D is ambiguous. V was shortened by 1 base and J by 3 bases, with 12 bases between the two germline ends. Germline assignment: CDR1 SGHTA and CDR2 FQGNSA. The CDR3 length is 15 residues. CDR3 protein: CASSLVARSEETQYF. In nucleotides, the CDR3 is TGTGCCAGCAGCTTAGTGGCAAGATCCGAAGAGACCCAGTACTTC. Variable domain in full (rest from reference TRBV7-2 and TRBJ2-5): GAGVSQSPSNKVTEKGKDVELRCDPISGHTALYWYRQSLGQGLEFLIYFQGNSAPDKSGLPSDRFSAERTGGSVSTLTIQRTQQEDSAVYLCASSLVARSEETQYFGPGTRLLVL.

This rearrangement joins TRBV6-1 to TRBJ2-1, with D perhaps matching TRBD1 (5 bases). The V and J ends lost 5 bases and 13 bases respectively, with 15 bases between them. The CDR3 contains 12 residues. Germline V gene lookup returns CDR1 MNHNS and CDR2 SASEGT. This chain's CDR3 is CASSLGVETQFF. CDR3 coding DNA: TGTGCCAGCAGTCTAGGGGTGGAGACCCAGTTCTTC.

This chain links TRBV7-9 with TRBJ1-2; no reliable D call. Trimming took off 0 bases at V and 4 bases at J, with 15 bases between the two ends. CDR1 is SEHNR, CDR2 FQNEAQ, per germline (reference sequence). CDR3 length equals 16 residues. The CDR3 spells CASSLADDGAAYGYTF. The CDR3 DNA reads TGTGCCAGCAGCTTAGCGGATGACGGAGCCGCCTATGGCTACACCTTC.

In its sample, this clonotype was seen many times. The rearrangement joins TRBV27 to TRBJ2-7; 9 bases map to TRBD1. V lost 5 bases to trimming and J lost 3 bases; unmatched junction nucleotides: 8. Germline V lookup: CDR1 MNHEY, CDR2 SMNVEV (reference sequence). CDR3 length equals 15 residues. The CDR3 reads CASSIIPGQGYEQYF. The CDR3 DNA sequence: TGTGCCAGCAGTATCATCCCGGGACAGGGCTACGAGCAGTACTTC.

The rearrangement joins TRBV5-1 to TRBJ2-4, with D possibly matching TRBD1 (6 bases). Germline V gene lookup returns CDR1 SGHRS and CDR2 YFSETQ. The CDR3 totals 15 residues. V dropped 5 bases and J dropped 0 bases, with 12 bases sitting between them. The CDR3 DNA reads TGCGCCAGCAGGTCATCAGGGGCAGCCAAAAACATTCAGTACTTC. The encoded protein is CASRSSGAAKNIQYF.

CDR3 region: CSARMLAGGVYNEQFF. In DNA form, the CDR3 reads TGCAGTGCTAGGATGCTAGCGGGGGGAGTCTACAATGAGCAGTTCTTC. The chain is built from TRBV20-1 and TRBJ2-1; 11 bases agree with TRBD2. The CDR3 is 16 residues long. Germline CDR1 reads DFQATT; CDR2 reads SNEGSKA (reference sequence). The V segment lost 3 bases and the J segment 3 bases; nucleotides outside the gene matches: 7.

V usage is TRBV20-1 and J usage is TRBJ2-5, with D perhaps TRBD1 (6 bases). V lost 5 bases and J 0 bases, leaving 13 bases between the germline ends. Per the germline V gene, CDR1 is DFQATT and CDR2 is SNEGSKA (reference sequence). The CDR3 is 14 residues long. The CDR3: CSAAPGQYQETQYF. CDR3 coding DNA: TGCAGTGCTGCGCCGGGACAATACCAAGAGACCCAGTACTTC.

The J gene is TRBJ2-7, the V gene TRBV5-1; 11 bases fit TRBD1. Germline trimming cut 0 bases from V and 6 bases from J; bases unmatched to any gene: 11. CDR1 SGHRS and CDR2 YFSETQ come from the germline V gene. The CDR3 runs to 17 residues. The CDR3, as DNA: TGCGCCAGCAGCTTGGCCAACCCGGGACAGGGGGTTTGCGAGCAGTACTTC. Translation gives CASSLANPGQGVCEQYF.

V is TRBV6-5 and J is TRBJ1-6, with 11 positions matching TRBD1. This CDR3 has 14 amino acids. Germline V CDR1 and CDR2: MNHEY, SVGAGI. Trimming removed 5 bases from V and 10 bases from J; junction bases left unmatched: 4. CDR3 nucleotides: TGTGCCAGCAGTGGACAGGGGGCTGTGTCACCCCTCCACTTT. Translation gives CASSGQGAVSPLHF.

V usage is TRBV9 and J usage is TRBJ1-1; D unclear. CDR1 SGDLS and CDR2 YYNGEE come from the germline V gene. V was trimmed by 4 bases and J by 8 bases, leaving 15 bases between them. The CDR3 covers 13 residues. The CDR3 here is CASSQRPLEEAFF. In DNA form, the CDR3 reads TGTGCCAGCAGCCAGCGACCGCTTGAAGAAGCTTTCTTT.

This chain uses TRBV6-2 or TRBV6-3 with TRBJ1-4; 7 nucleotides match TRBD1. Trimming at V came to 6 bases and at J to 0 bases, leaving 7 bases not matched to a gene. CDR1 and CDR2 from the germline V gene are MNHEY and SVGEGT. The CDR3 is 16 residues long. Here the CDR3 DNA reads TGTGCCAGCAGCTCCGGGACAGCAACAACTAATGAAAAACTGTTTTTT. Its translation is CASSSGTATTNEKLFF.

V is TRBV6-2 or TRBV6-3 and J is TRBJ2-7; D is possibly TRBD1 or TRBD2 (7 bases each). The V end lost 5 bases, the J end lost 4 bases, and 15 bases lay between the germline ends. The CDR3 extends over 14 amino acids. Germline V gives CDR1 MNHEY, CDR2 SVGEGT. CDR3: CASSATGRGYEQYF. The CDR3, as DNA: TGTGCCAGCAGTGCGACAGGGAGGGGATACGAGCAGTACTTC.

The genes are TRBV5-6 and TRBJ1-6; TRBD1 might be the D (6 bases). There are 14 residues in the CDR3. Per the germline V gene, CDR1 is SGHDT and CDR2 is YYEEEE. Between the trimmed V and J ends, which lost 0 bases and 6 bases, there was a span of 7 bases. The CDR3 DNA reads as TGTGCCAGCAGCTTGGGGGACACTAATTCACCCCTCCACTTT. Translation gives CASSLGDTNSPLHF.

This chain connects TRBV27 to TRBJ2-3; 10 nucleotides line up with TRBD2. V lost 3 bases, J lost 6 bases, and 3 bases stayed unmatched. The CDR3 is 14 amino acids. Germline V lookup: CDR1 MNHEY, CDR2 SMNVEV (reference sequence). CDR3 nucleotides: TGTGCCAGCAGTTTCATACTAGCGGGGGATACGCAGTATTTT. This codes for CASSFILAGDTQYF.

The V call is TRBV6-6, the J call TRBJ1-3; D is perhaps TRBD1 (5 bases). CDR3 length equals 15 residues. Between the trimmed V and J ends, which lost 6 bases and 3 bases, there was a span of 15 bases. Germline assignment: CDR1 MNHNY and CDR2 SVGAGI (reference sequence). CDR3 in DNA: TGTGCCAGCAGCCGTCCGACAGCGAATGGAAACACCATATATTTT. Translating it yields CASSRPTANGNTIYF.

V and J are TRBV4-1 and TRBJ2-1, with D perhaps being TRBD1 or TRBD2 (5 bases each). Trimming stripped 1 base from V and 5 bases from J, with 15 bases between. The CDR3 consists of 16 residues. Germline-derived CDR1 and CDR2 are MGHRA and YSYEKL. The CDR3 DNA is TGCGCCAGCAGCCAAGCCGAGTGGGACGGACACAATGAGCAGTTCTTC. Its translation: CASSQAEWDGHNEQFF.

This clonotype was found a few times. The CDR3 nucleotides are TGCAGCGTTGGGACAGCCGCAAGGGAGACCCAGTACTTC. This sequence encodes CSVGTAARETQYF. The chain carries TRBV29-1 and TRBJ2-5, with D perhaps matching TRBD1 (6 bases). The CDR3 has 13 amino acids. The ends were cut back, 4 bases at V and 5 bases at J, with 14 bases in the middle. Germline CDR1 and CDR2: SQVTM and ANQGSEA.

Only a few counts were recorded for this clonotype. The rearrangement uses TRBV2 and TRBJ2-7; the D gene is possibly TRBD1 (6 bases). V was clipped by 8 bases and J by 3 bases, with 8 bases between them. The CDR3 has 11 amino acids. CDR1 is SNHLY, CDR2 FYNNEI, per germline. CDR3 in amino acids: CASLGHYEQYF. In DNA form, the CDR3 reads TGTGCCAGCTTGGGACACTACGAGCAGTACTTC.

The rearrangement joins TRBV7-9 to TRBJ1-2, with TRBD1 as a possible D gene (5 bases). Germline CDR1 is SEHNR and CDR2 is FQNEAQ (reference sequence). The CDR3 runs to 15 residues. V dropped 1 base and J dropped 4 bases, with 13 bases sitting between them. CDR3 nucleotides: TGTGCCAGCAGCTTAGGGACACCGGATGCCTATGGCTACACCTTC. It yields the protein CASSLGTPDAYGYTF. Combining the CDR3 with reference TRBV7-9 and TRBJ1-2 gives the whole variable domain DTGVSQNPRHKITKRGQNVTFRCDPISEHNRLYWYRQTLGQGPEFLTYFQNEAQLEKSRLLSDRFSAERPKGSFSTLEIQRTEQGDSAMYLCASSLGTPDAYGYTFGSGTRLTVV.

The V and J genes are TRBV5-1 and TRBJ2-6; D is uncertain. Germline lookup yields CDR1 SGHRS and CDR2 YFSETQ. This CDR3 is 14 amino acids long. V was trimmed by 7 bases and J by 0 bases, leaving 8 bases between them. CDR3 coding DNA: TGCGCCAGCGGACCGACCTCTGGGGCCAACGTCCTGACTTTC. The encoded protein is CASGPTSGANVLTF.

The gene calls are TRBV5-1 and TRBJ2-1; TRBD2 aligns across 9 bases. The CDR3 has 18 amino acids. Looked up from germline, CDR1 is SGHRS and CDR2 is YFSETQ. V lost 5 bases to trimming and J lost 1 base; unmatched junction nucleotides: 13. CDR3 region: CASSRGLASLKSYNEQFF. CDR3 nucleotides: TGCGCCAGCAGTCGGGGACTAGCTAGCCTGAAGTCCTACAATGAGCAGTTCTTC.

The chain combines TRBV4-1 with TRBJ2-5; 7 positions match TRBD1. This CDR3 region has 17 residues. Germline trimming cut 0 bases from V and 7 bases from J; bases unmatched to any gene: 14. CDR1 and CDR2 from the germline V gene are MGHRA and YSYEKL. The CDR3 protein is CASSQEAGTAAGGTQYF. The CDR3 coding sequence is TGCGCCAGCAGCCAAGAAGCCGGGACAGCCGCCGGAGGGACCCAGTACTTC.

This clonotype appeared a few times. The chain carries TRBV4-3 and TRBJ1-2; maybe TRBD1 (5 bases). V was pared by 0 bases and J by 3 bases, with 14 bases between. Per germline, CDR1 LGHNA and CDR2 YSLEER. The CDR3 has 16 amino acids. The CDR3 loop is CASSQDTSGTYYGYTF. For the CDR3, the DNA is TGCGCCAGCAGCCAAGATACCTCAGGGACCTACTATGGCTACACCTTC.

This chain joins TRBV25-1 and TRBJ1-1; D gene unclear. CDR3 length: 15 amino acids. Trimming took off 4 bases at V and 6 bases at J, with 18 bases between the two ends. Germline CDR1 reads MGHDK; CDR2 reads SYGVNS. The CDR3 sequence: CASSAPEIGVPEAFF. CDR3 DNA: TGTGCCAGCAGTGCCCCAGAGATTGGTGTGCCTGAAGCTTTCTTT.

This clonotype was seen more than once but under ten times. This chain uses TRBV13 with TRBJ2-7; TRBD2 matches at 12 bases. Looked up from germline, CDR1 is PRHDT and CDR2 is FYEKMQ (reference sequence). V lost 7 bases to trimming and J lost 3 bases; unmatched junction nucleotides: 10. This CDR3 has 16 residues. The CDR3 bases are TGTGCCAGCACGGGTATTGCTAGCGGGGGGGACTACGAGCAGTACTTC. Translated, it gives CASTGIASGGDYEQYF.

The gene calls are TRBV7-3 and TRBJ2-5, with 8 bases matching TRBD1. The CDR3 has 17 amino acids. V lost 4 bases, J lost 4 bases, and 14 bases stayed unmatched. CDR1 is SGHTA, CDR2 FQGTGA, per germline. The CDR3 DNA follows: TGTGCCAGCAGCTCCAGACCCGGACAGGGAACACGAGAGACCCAGTACTTC. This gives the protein CASSSRPGQGTRETQYF.